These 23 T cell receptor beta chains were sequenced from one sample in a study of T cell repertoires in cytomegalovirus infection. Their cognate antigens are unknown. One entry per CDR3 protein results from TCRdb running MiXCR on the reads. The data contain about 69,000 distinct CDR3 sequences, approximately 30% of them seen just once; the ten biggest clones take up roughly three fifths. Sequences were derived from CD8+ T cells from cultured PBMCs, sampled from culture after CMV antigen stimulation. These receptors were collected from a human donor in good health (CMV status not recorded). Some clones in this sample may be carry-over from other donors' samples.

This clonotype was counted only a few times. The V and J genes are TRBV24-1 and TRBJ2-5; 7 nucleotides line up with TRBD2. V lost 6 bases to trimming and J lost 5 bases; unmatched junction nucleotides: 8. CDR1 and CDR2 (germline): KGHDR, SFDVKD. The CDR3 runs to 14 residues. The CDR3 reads CATSIPGEGETQYF. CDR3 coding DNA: TGTGCCACCAGTATACCGGGGGAGGGGGAGACCCAGTACTTC.

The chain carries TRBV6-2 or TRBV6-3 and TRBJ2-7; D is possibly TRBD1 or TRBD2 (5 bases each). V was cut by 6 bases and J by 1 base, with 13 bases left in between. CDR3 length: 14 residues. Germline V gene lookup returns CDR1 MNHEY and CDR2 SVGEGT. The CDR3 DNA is TGTGCCAGCAGCCCTCCGGGACGGTCCTACGAGCAGTACTTC. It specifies CASSPPGRSYEQYF.

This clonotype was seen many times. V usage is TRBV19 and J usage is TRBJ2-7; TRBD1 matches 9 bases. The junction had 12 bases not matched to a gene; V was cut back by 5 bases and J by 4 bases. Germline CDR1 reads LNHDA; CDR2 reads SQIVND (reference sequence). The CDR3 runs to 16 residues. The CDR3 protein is CASSLNSGTGKYEQYF. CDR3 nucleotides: TGTGCCAGTAGTCTTAATTCCGGGACAGGGAAATACGAGCAGTACTTC.

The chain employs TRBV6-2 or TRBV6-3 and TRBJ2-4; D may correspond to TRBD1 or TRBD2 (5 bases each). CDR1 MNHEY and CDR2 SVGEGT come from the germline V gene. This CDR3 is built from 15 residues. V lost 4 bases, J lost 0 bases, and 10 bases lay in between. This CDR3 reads CASSWDGLAKNIQYF. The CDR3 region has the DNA TGTGCCAGCAGTTGGGACGGACTAGCCAAAAACATTCAGTACTTC.

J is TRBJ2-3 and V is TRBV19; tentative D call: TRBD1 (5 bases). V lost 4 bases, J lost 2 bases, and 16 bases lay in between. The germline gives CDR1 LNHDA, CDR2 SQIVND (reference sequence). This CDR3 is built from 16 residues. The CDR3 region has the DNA TGTGCCAGTAGTAATTTGTTACAGGAGCTCACAGATACGCAGTATTTT. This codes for CASSNLLQELTDTQYF.

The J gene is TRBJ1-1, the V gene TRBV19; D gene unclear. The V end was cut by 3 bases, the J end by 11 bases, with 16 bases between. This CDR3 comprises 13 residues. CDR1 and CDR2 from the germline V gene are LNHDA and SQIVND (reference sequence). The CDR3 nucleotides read TGTGCCAGTAGTATTCGGTCGGGAAGGGAGGCTTTCTTT. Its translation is CASSIRSGREAFF.

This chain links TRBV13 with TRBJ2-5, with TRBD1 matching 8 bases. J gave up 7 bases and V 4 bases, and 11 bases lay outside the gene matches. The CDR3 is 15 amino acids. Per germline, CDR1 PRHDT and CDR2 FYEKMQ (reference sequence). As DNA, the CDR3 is TGTGCCAGCAGCTCACCGGGACAGGCTCTTGGGACCCAGTACTTC. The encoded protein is CASSSPGQALGTQYF.

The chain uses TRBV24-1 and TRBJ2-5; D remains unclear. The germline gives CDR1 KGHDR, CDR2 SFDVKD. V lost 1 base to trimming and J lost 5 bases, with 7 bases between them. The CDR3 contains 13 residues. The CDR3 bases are TGTGCCACCAGTGATTTTGGCGTTGAGACCCAGTACTTC. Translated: CATSDFGVETQYF.

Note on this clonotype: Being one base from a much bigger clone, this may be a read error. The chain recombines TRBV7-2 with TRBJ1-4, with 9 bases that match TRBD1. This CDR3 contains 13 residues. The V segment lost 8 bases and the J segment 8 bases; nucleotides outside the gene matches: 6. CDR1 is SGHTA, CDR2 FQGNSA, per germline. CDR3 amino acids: CTSLGQGGEKLFF. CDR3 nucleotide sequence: TGTACCAGCCTGGGACAGGGAGGAGAAAAACTGTTTTTT.

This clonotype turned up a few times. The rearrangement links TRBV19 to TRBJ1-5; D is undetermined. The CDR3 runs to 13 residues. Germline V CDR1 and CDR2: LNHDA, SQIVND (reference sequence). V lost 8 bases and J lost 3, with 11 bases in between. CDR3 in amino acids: CASDRGYNQPQHF. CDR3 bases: TGTGCCAGTGATCGGGGATACAATCAGCCCCAGCATTTT.

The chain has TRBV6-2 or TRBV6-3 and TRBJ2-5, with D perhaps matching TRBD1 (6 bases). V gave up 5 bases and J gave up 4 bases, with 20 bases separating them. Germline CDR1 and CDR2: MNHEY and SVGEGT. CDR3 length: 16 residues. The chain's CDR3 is CASSTPLGAVRETQYF. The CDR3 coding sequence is TGTGCCAGCAGTACCCCCCTGGGGGCGGTAAGAGAGACCCAGTACTTC.

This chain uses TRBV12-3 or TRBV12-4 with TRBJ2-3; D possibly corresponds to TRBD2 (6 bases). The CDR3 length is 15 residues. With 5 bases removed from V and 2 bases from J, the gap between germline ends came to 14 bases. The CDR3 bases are TGTGCCAGCAGTCCCTCCGGGGAGGACACAGATACGCAGTATTTT. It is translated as CASSPSGEDTDTQYF.

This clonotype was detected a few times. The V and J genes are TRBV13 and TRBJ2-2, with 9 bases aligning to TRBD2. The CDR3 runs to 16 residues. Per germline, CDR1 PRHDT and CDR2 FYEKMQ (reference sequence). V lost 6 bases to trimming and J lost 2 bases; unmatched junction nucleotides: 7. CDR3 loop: CASSQTSGLNTGELFF. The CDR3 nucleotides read TGTGCCAGCAGTCAGACTAGCGGCTTAAACACCGGGGAGCTGTTTTTT.

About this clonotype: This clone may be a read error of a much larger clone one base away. For the CDR3, the DNA is TGTGCCATCAGTGAAATGGACAGACCACCTCGTCTTACCCGGGCCGAGCAGTACTTC. It encodes CAISEMDRPPRLTRAEQYF. The chain links TRBV10-3 to TRBJ2-7; maybe TRBD1 (6 bases). The length of the CDR3 is 19 residues. Germline lookup yields CDR1 ENHRY and CDR2 SYGVKD. The V and J ends lost 3 bases and 6 bases respectively, with 30 bases between them.

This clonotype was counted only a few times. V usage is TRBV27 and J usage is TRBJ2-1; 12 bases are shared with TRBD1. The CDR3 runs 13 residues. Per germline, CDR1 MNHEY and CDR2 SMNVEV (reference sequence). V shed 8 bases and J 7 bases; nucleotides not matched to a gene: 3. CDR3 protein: CASRDRGLNEQFF. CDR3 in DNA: TGTGCCAGCCGGGACAGGGGGCTTAATGAGCAGTTCTTC.

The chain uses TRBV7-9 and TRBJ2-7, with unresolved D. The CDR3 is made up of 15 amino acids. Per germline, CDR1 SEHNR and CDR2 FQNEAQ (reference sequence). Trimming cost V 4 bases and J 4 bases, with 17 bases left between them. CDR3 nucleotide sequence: TGTGCCAGCAGCTCTGGACCGCCAGTGGCTTACGAGCAGTACTTC. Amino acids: CASSSGPPVAYEQYF.

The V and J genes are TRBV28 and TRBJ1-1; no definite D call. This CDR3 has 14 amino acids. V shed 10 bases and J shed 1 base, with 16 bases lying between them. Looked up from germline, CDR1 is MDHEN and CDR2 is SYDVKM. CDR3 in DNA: TGTGCCACCTCTTTAGTACAGCAGAACACTGAAGCTTTCTTT. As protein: CATSLVQQNTEAFF.

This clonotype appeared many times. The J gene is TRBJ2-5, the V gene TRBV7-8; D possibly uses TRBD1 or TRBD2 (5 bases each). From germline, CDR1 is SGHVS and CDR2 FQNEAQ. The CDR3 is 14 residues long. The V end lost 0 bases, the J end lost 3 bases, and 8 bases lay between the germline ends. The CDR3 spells CASSLARGKETQYF. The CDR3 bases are TGTGCCAGCAGCTTAGCGAGGGGAAAAGAGACCCAGTACTTC.

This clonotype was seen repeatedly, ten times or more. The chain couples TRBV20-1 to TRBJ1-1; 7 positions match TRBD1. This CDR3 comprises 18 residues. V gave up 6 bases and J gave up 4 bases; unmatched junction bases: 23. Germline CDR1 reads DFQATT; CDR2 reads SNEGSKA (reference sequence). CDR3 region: CSAESMRQGNLGVTEAFF. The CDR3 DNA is TGCAGTGCCGAAAGTATGCGACAGGGAAATCTTGGAGTCACTGAAGCTTTCTTT.

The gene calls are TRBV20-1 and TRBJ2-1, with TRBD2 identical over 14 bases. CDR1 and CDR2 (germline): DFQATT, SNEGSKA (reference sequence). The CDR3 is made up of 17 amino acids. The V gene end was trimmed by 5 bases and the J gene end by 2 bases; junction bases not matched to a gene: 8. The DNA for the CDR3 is TGCAGTGCTCAGACTAGCGGGAGGGCCGGGCCCTACAATGAGCAGTTCTTC. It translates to CSAQTSGRAGPYNEQFF.

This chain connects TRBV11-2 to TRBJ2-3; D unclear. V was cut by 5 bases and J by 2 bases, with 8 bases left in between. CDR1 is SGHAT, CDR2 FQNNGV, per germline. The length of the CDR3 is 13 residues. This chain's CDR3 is CASSLYVTDTQYF. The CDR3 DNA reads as TGTGCCAGCAGCCTCTACGTCACAGATACGCAGTATTTT.

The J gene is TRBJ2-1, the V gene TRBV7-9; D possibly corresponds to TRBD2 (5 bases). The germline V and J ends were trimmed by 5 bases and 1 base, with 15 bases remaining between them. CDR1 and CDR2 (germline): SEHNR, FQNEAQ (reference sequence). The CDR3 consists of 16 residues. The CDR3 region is CASSPSATGSYNEQFF. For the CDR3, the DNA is TGTGCCAGCAGCCCCAGCGCCACGGGATCCTACAATGAGCAGTTCTTC.

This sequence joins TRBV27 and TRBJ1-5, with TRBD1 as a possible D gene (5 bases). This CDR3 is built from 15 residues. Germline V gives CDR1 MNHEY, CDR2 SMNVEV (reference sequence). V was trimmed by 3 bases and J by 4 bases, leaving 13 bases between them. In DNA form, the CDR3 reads TGTGCCAGCAGTTTGCAGGGTATAGGAAATCAGCCCCAGCATTTT. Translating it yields CASSLQGIGNQPQHF.